The 13 T cell receptor beta chains reported below all come from one sample, sequenced in a study of CD8+ T cells in alopecia areata. RNA extraction was followed by reverse transcription into cDNA, which acted as the sequencing template. Repertoires were generated with immunoSEQ multiplex PCR, while TCRdb's copy carries only in-frame clones and drops some. The repertoire holds fewer than 250,000 clones, with approximately 61% as singletons. This sample comprised CD4+ T cells sorted from blood, obtained at week 0. The receptors stem from a human donor with alopecia areata.

This clone was counted a few times. At the DNA level, this CDR3 is encoded by other sequences in the same sample as well. J is TRBJ2-7 and V is TRBV29-1; no reliable D call. Germline CDR1 is SQVTM and CDR2 is ANQGSEA. V lost 6 bases and J lost 2, with 8 bases in between. This CDR3 is built from 11 residues. For the CDR3, the DNA is TGCAGCGTCGCCGGGCCCTACGAGCAGTACTTC. The encoded protein is CSVAGPYEQYF.

This sequence joins TRBV27 and TRBJ2-3; D is unclear. Germline V gene lookup returns CDR1 MNHEY and CDR2 SMNVEV (reference sequence). The CDR3 is 14 residues long. The germline V and J ends were trimmed by 2 bases and 2 bases, with 8 bases remaining between them. DNA of the CDR3: TGTGCCAGCAGTTTAAAGATCGCCACAGATACGCAGTATTTT. This codes for CASSLKIATDTQYF.

The rearrangement joins TRBV6-1 to TRBJ1-3, with a possible D match to TRBD1 (5 bases). The CDR3 extends over 14 amino acids. Between the trimmed V and J ends, which lost 7 bases and 0 bases, there was a span of 10 bases. Germline V gene sequence: CDR1 MNHNS, CDR2 SASEGT. The CDR3 sequence: CASIQGGSGNTIYF. In DNA, the CDR3 is TGTGCCAGCATTCAGGGCGGCTCTGGAAACACCATATATTTT.

Here the CDR3 DNA reads TGTGCCAGCAGCGTAGGTAGCTCAACCTACGAGCAGTACTTC. Translation gives CASSVGSSTYEQYF. The chain links TRBV9 to TRBJ2-7; no definite D call. Trimming removed 0 bases from V and 2 bases from J, with 9 bases in between. This CDR3 contains 14 residues. CDR1 and CDR2 from the germline V gene are SGDLS and YYNGEE.

A few counts support this clone. This sequence joins TRBV13 and TRBJ1-1; D is ambiguous. CDR1 is PRHDT, CDR2 FYEKMQ, per germline (reference sequence). There are 13 residues in the CDR3. Between the trimmed V and J ends, which lost 5 bases and 6 bases, there was a span of 13 bases. The CDR3 nucleotides read TGTGCCAGCAGCCTATCGGCTGTCCCTGAAGCTTTCTTT. Protein sequence: CASSLSAVPEAFF.

V gene TRBV5-6 combines with J gene TRBJ1-5; D gene ambiguous. V was shortened by 0 bases and J by 1 base, with 11 bases between the two germline ends. The germline V gene encodes CDR1 SGHDT and CDR2 YYEEEE. This CDR3 is 16 amino acids long. The CDR3 reads CASSLAGVGSNQPQHF. CDR3 nucleotide sequence: TGTGCCAGCAGCTTGGCTGGGGTCGGAAGCAATCAGCCCCAGCATTTT.

The chain employs TRBV5-4 and TRBJ1-2; perhaps TRBD1 as D (5 bases). Trimming stripped 6 bases from V and 4 bases from J, with 16 bases between. CDR3 size: 14 residues. Germline values: CDR1 SGHNT, CDR2 YYREEE (reference sequence). The CDR3 loop reads CASTLVGETYGYTF. The CDR3, as DNA: TGTGCCAGCACACTGGTAGGGGAGACCTATGGCTACACCTTC.

The chain links TRBV5-1 to TRBJ1-2; weak D call: TRBD1 (5 bases). Trimming removed 1 base from V and 0 bases from J, with 13 bases in between. Germline V gene lookup returns CDR1 SGHRS and CDR2 YFSETQ. The CDR3 consists of 16 residues. CDR3 amino acids: CASSLTGQLANYGYTF. CDR3 nucleotide sequence: TGCGCCAGCAGCTTGACAGGACAATTAGCTAACTATGGCTACACCTTC.

The rearrangement links TRBV11-2 to TRBJ1-2; D not certain. In germline, CDR1 is SGHAT, CDR2 FQNNGV. CDR3 size: 13 residues. Deletions cut 5 bases from V and 5 bases from J, with 12 bases between. The CDR3 nucleotides read TGTGCCAGCAGCGTAGGCTTAACATATGGCTACACCTTC. Translating gives CASSVGLTYGYTF. Full variable domain (remainder filled in from reference TRBV11-2 and TRBJ1-2): EAGVAQSPRYKIIEKRQSVAFWCNPISGHATLYWYQQILGQGPKLLIQFQNNGVVDDSQLPKDRFSAERLKGVDSTLKIQPAKLEDSAVYLCASSVGLTYGYTFGSGTRLTVV.

V usage is TRBV4-1 and J usage is TRBJ2-7; 8 nucleotides line up with TRBD2. CDR3 length: 16 amino acids. Germline CDR1 MGHRA, CDR2 YSYEKL. With 3 bases clipped from V and 2 bases from J, the junction kept 9 bases outside the gene matches. This chain's CDR3 is CASSHAGRGATYEQYF. In DNA, the CDR3 is TGCGCCAGCAGCCACGCCGGGCGGGGGGCCACCTACGAGCAGTACTTC.

This clone was counted only a few times. CDR3 sequence reads: CASSLDASGHSYEQYF. The CDR3 DNA is TGTGCCAGCAGCTTAGACGCTAGCGGGCACTCCTACGAGCAGTACTTC. This chain connects TRBV7-2 to TRBJ2-7; 8 positions agree with TRBD2. V was clipped by 1 base and J by 0 bases; unmatched bases: 5. CDR3 size: 16 residues. Germline V gene sequence: CDR1 SGHTA, CDR2 FQGNSA. Based on the CDR3 plus reference TRBV7-2 and TRBJ2-7, the full variable domain is GAGVSQSPSNKVTEKGKDVELRCDPISGHTALYWYRQSLGQGLEFLIYFQGNSAPDKSGLPSDRFSAERTGGSVSTLTIQRTQQEDSAVYLCASSLDASGHSYEQYFGPGTRLTVT.

This sequence joins TRBV30 and TRBJ1-2; D is perhaps TRBD1 (6 bases). Germline V lookup: CDR1 GTSNPN, CDR2 SVGIG (reference sequence). The length of the CDR3 is 14 residues. V gave up 5 bases and J gave up 2 bases, with 15 bases separating them. This CDR3 is CAWGQNDRNYGYTF. CDR3 nucleotide sequence: TGTGCCTGGGGACAAAATGACAGGAACTATGGCTACACCTTC. The variable domain in full, with the rest retrieved from reference TRBV30 and TRBJ1-2, is SQTIHQWPATLVQPVGSPLSLECTVEGTSNPNLYWYRQAAGRGLQLLFYSVGIGQISSEVPQNLSASRPQDRQFILSSKKLLLSDSGFYLCAWGQNDRNYGYTFGSGTRLTVV.

V usage is TRBV29-1 and J usage is TRBJ2-7; possibly TRBD1 for D (5 bases). Germline assignment: CDR1 SQVTM and CDR2 ANQGSEA. The CDR3 has 11 amino acids. The V end was cut by 7 bases, the J end by 3 bases, with 10 bases between. The CDR3 region is CSARTFYEQYF. CDR3 nucleotides: TGCAGCGCCCGGACATTCTACGAGCAGTACTTC.